Reported below is one TCR beta chain. The antigen remains unidentified. Reverse transcription used 450 to 650 ng RNA and constant-region primers for alpha and beta. Using multiplexing indices, alpha and beta chain libraries were generated apart by chain-specific third strand synthesis. TCRdb re-analysed the 5' RACE reads in MiXCR, keeping a single row per CDR3 protein. Of roughly 18,000 distinct CDR3 sequences in the sample, approximately 9% were seen once. All unsorted peripheral T cells were captured because whole blood was used without fractionation. An approximately 2.5 ml peripheral blood sample was taken for RNA. This sample is part of a study of HIV-infected patients and healthy controls. This CDR3 is built from 15 residues. The V end was cut by 2 bases, the J end by 1 base, with 14 bases between. CDR1 DFQATT and CDR2 SNEGSKA come from the germline V gene (reference sequence). Overall study results and limits: Healthy controls shared more CDR3 sequences between individuals than HIV-infected patients did.

This receptor was taken from an adult in good health. The sequenced material came from blood. V is TRBV20-1 and J is TRBJ2-5; D is undetermined. The CDR3 region is CSARPTQTFQETQYF. The DNA for the CDR3 is TGCAGTGCTAGACCCACACAGACCTTCCAAGAGACCCAGTACTTC.